There are a few counts of the clone carrying this T cell receptor beta chain. Its ends do not fully match the called genes, so a read error is possible. Other nucleotide sequences in the sample specify the same CDR3. This CDR3 has 15 residues. CDR1 and CDR2 from the germline V gene are MNHNS and SASEGT. This entry belongs to a study of metastatic and nonmetastatic thyroid tumors. Original data processing: Building a distant-metastasis classifier for papillary thyroid cancer drew on CDR3 differences across clinicopathological groups. TCRdb re-analyzed the PCR reads using MiXCR. Here the V and J calls rest on TCRdb's processing, not on the authors' analysis. This repertoire shows fewer than 25,000 clones, 20% to 25% found once; its top ten account for 13%. Thyroid surgery had not been preceded by any treatment in any patient.

The sample consisted of blood. This rearrangement joins TRBV6-1 to TRBJ2-1; possible D gene TRBD2, 5 bases. The sequence came from a male donor with papillary thyroid cancer or a benign thyroid nodule (not recorded which). Some clones in this sample may be carry-over from other donors' samples. This CDR3 reads CASSETLALLDEQFF. The CDR3 DNA reads as TGTGCCAGCAGTGAAACGCTAGCTCTACTAGATGAACAGTTCTTC.